This T cell receptor beta chain is from a study of blood T cell repertoires in COVID-19. CDR3 length: 17 residues. The V segment lost 4 bases and the J segment 7 bases; nucleotides outside the gene matches: 18. Looked up from germline, CDR1 is SQVTM and CDR2 is ANQGSEA. This clone was recorded once. Among Cohort 3 donors, those recovered had two negative PCRs, clearance, or symptom resolution. Clones were sequenced by immunoSEQ multiplex PCR, and TCRdb holds only the in-frame ones, with some missing. Of approximately 300,000 clones listed, roughly 87% are singletons. This rearrangement joins TRBV29-1 to TRBJ2-1, with 8 nucleotides matching TRBD1. The sequenced sample was PBMCs or T cells enriched from blood (not recorded which). The receptor was isolated from a young woman who had recovered from COVID-19. CDR3 protein: CSVAQGWARGRRNEQFF. CDR3 sequence (DNA): TGCAGCGTTGCCCAGGGGTGGGCCAGGGGGCGTAGAAATGAGCAGTTCTTC.